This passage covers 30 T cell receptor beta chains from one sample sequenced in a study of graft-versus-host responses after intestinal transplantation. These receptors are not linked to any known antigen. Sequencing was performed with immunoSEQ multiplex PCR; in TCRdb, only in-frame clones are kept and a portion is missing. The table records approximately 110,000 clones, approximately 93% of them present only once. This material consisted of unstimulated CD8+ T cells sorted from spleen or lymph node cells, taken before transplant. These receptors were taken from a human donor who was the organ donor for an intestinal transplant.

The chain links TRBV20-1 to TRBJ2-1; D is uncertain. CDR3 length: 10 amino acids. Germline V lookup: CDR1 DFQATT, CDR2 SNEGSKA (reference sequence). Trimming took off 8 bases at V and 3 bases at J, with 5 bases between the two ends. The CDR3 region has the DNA TGCAGTTGGTACTACAATGAGCAGTTCTTC. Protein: CSWYYNEQFF.

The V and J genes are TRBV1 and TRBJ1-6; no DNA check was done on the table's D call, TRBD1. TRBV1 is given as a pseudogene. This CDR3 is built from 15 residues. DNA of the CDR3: TGCACCAGCAGCCAAGAGGGCAGGGGATGTTCACCCCTCCACTTT. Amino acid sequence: CTSSQEGRGCSPLHF.

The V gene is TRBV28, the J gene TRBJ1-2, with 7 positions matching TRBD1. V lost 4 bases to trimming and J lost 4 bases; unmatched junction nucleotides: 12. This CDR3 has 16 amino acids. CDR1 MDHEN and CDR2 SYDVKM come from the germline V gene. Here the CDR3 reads CASSYRPGGMAYGYTF. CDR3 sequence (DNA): TGTGCCAGCAGTTATCGTCCAGGGGGGATGGCCTATGGCTACACCTTC.

The chain's CDR3 is CASSFKEGGRTEAFF. DNA for the CDR3: TGTGCCAGCAGCTTTAAAGAGGGGGGGAGGACTGAAGCTTTCTTT. This chain connects TRBV5-4 to TRBJ1-1; maybe TRBD1 (6 bases). The germline V and J ends were trimmed by 2 bases and 5 bases, with 16 bases remaining between them. Germline loops: CDR1 SGHNT, CDR2 YYREEE (reference sequence). The CDR3 sequence is 15 residues long. Looking up the rest from reference TRBV5-4 and TRBJ1-1 gives the full variable domain: ETGVTQSPTHLIKTRGQQVTLRCSSQSGHNTVSWYQQALGQGPQFIFQYYREEENGRGNFPPRFSGLQFPNYSSELNVNALELDDSALYLCASSFKEGGRTEAFFGQGTRLTVV.

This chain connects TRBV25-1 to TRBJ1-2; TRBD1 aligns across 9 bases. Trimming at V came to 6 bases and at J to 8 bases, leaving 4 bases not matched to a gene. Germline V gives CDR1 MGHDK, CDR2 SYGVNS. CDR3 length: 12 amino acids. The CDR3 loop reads CASSRTGEGYTF. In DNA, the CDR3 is TGTGCCAGCAGCCGGACAGGGGAAGGCTACACCTTC.

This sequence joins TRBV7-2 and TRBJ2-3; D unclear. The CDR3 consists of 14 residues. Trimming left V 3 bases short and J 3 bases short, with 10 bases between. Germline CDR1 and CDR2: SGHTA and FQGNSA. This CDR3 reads CASSLSFGTDTQYF. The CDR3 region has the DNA TGTGCCAGCAGCTTGAGCTTCGGGACAGATACGCAGTATTTT.

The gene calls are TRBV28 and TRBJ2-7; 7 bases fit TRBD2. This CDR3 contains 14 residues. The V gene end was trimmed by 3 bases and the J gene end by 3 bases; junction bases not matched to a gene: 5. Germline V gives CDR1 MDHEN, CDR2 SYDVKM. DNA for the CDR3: TGTGCCAGCAGTTTGGAGGGACTACACTACGAGCAGTACTTC. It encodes CASSLEGLHYEQYF.

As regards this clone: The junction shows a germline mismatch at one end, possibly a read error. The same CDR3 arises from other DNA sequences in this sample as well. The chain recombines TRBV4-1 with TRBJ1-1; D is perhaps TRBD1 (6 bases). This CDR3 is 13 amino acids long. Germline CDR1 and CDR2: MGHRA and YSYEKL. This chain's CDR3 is CASSQEGGTEAFF. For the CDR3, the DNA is TGCGCCAGCAGTCAAGAGGGGGGAACTGAAGCTTTCTTT.

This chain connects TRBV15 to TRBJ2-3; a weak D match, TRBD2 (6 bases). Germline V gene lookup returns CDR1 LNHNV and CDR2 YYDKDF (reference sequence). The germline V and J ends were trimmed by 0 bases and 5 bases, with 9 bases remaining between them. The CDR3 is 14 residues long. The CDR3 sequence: CATSREGEVDTQYF. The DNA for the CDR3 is TGTGCCACCAGCAGAGAAGGGGAGGTAGATACGCAGTATTTT.

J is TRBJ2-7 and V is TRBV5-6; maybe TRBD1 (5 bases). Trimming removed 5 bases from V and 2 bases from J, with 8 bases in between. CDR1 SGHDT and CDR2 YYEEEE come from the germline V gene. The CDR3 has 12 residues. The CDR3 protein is CASSSGTYEQYF. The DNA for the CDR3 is TGTGCCAGCAGTTCAGGGACCTACGAGCAGTACTTC.

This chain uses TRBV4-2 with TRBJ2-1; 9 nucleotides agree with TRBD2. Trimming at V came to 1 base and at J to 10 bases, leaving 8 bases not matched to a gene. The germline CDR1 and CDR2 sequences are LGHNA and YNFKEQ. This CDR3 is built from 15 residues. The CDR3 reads CASSQAAGTSREQFF. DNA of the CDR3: TGTGCCAGCAGCCAAGCAGCCGGGACTAGCCGGGAGCAGTTCTTC.

CDR3 amino acids: CASSHGFYTEAFF. CDR3 DNA sequence: TGTGCCAGCAGCCATGGGTTTTACACTGAAGCTTTCTTT. The chain links TRBV14 to TRBJ1-1; no reliable D call. This CDR3 is 13 amino acids long. The germline gives CDR1 SGHDN, CDR2 FVKESK. Deletions cut 3 bases from V and 3 bases from J, with 8 bases between. Full variable domain (remainder filled in from reference TRBV14 and TRBJ1-1): EAGVTQFPSHSVIEKGQTVTLRCDPISGHDNLYWYRRVMGKEIKFLLHFVKESKQDESGMPNNRFLAERTGGTYSTLKVQPAELEDSGVYFCASSHGFYTEAFFGQGTRLTVV.

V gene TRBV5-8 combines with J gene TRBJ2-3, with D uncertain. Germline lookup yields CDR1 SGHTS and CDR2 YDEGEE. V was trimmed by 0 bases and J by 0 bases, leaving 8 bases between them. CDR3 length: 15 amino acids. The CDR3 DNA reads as TGTGCCAGCAGCTTGGAGGGCAGGAGCACAGATACGCAGTATTTT. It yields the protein CASSLEGRSTDTQYF.

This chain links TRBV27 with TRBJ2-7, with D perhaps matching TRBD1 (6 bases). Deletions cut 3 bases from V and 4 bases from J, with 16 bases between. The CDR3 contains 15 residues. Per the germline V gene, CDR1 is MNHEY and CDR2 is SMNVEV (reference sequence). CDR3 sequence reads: CASSLQQGSGYEQYF. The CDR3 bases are TGTGCCAGCAGTTTGCAACAGGGTTCGGGGTACGAGCAGTACTTC.

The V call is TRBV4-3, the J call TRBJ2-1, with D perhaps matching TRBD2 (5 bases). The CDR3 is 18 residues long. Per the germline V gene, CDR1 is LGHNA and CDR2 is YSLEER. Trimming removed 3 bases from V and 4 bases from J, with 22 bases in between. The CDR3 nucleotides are TGCGCCAGCAGCCATCGGGCAGCGGAACCGCCCTATTACAATGAGCAGTTCTTC. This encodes CASSHRAAEPPYYNEQFF.

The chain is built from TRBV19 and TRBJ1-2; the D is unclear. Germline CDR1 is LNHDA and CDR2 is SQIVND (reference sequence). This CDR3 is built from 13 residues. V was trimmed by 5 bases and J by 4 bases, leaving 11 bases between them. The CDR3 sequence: CASSELPAYGYTF. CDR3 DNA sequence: TGTGCCAGTAGTGAGCTTCCGGCCTATGGCTACACCTTC.

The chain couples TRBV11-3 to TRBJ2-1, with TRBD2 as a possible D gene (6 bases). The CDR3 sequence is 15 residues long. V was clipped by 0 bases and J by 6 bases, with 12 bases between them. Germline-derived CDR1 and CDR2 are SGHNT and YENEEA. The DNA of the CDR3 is TGTGCCAGCAGCTTAGATGGGACTCCTTCCAATGAGCAGTTCTTC. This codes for CASSLDGTPSNEQFF. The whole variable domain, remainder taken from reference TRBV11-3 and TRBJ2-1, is EAGVVQSPRYKIIEKKQPVAFWCNPISGHNTLYWYLQNLGQGPELLIRYENEEAVDDSQLPKDRFSAERLKGVDSTLKIQPAELGDSAVYLCASSLDGTPSNEQFFGPGTRLTVL.

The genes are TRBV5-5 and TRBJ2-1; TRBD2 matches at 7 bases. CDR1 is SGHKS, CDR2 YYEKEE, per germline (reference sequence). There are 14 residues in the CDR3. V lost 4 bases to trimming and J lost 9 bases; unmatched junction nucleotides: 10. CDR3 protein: CASSLTAPGGEQFF. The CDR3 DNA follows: TGTGCCAGCAGCCTAACTGCCCCGGGAGGTGAGCAGTTCTTC. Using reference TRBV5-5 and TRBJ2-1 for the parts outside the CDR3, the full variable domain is DAGVTQSPTHLIKTRGQQVTLRCSPISGHKSVSWYQQVLGQGPQFIFQYYEKEERGRGNFPDRFSARQFPNYSSELNVNALLLGDSALYLCASSLTAPGGEQFFGPGTRLTVL.

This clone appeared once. The DNA of the CDR3 is TGTGCCAGTTCTAGCGGGGACCTCTACAATGAGCAGTTCTTC. Protein: CASSSGDLYNEQFF. The chain employs TRBV19 and TRBJ2-1; 9 bases align to TRBD2. The ends lost 8 bases at V and 3 bases at J; junction bases unmatched: 5. Germline values: CDR1 LNHDA, CDR2 SQIVND (reference sequence). There are 14 residues in the CDR3.

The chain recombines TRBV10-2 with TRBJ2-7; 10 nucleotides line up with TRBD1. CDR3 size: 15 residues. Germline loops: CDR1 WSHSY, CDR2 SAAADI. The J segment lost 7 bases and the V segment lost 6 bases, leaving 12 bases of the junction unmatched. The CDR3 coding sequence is TGCGCCAGCAGCCAGCGGGACAGGGGTTCGTATGAGCAGTACTTC. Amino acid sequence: CASSQRDRGSYEQYF.

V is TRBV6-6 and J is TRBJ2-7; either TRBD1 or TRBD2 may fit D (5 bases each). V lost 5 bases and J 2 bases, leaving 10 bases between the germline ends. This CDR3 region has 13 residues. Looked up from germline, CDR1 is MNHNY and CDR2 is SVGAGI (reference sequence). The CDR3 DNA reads TGTGCCAGCAGTGGGACGGGTACCTACGAGCAGTACTTC. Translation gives CASSGTGTYEQYF.

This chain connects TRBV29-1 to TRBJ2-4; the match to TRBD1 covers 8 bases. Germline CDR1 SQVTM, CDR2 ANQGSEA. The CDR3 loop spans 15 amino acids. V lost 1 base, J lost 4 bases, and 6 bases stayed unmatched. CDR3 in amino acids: CSVEVRGQGKNIQYF. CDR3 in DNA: TGCAGCGTTGAAGTTCGAGGACAGGGAAAAAACATTCAGTACTTC. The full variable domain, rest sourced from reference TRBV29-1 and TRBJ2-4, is SAVISQKPSRDICQRGTSLTIQCQVDSQVTMMFWYRQQPGQSLTLIATANQGSEATYESGFVIDKFPISRPNLTFSTLTVSNMSPEDSSIYLCSVEVRGQGKNIQYFGAGTRLSVL.

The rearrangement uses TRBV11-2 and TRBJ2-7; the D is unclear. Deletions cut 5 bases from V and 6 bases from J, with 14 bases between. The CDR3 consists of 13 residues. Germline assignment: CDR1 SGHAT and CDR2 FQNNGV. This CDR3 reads CASSGPVVREQYF. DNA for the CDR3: TGTGCCAGCAGCGGCCCCGTAGTTCGCGAGCAGTACTTC.

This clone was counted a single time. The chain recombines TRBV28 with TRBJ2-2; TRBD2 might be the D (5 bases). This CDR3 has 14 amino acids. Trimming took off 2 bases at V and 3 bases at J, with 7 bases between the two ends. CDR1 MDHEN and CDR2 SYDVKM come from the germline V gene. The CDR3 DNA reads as TGTGCCAGCAGTTTAGCCGGGGACACCGGGGAGCTGTTTTTT. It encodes CASSLAGDTGELFF.

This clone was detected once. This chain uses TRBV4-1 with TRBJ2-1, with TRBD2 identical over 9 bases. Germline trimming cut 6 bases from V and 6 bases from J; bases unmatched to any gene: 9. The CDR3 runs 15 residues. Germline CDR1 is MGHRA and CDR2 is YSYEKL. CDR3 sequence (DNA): TGCGCCAGCAGGCGGACTAGCGACCACCCCAATGAGCAGTTCTTC. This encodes CASRRTSDHPNEQFF.

CDR3 amino acids: CSVEQDRGSYGYTF. The DNA of the CDR3 is TGCAGCGTTGAACAGGACAGGGGGTCCTATGGCTACACCTTC. This chain connects TRBV29-1 to TRBJ1-2; 10 bases fit TRBD1. This CDR3 comprises 14 residues. Germline CDR1 is SQVTM and CDR2 is ANQGSEA. With V trimmed by 2 bases and J by 4 bases, 4 bases remained unmatched.

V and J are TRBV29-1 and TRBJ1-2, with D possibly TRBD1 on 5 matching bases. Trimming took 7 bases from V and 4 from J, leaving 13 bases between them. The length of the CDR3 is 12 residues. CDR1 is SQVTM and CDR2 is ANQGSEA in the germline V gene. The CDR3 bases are TGCAGCGCGACAGCCCGGGGCTATGGCTACACCTTC. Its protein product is CSATARGYGYTF.

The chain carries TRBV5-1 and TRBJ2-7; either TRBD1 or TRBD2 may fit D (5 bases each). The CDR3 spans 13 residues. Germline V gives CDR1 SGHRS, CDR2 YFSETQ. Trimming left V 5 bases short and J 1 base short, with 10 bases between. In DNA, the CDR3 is TGCGCCAGCAGGGGAGACAGATCCTACGAGCAGTACTTC. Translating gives CASRGDRSYEQYF.

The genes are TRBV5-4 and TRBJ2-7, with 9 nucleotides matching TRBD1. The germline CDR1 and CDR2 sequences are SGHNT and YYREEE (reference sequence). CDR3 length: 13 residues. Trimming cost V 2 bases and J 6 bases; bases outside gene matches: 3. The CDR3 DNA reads TGTGCCAGCAGCTTTGGGACAGGGAGCGAGCAGTACTTC. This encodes CASSFGTGSEQYF.

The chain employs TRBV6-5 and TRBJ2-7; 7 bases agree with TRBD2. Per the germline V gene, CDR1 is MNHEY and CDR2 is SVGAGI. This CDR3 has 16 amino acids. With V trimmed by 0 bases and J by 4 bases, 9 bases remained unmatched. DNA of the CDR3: TGTGCCAGCAGTTACTCGAGCGGGGCTCGTCTTTACGAGCAGTACTTC. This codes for CASSYSSGARLYEQYF.